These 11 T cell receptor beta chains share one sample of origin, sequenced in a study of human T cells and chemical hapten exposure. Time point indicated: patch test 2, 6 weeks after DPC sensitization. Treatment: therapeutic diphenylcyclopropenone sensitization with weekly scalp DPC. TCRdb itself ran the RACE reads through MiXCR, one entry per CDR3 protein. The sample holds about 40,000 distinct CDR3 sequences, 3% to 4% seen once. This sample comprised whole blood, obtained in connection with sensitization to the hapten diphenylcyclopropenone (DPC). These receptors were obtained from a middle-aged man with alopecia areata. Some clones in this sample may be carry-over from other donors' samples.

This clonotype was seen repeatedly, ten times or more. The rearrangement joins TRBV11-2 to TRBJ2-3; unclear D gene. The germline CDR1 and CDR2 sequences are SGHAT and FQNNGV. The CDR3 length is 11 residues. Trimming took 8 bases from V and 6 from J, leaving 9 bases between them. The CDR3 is CASSALDTQYF. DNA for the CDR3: TGTGCCAGCTCAGCGTTGGATACGCAGTATTTT.

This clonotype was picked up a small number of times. In DNA, the CDR3 is TGTGCCAGCAGCCAGTACCAACGAAGCTCCTACAATGAGCAGTTCTTC. Translated: CASSQYQRSSYNEQFF. The rearrangement uses TRBV14 and TRBJ2-1; D remains ambiguous. Trimming removed 3 bases at V and 0 bases at J, with 12 bases between. CDR3 length: 16 residues. Germline CDR1 reads SGHDN; CDR2 reads FVKESK. Supplemented by reference TRBV14 and TRBJ2-1, the full variable domain reads EAGVTQFPSHSVIEKGQTVTLRCDPISGHDNLYWYRRVMGKEIKFLLHFVKESKQDESGMPNNRFLAERTGGTYSTLKVQPAELEDSGVYFCASSQYQRSSYNEQFFGPGTRLTVL.

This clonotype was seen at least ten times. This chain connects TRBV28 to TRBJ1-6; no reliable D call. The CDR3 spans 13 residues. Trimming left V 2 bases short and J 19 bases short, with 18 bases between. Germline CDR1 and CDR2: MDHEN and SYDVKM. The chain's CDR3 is CASSLGGRQSWHF. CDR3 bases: TGTGCCAGCAGTTTAGGAGGCAGACAAAGTTGGCACTTT.

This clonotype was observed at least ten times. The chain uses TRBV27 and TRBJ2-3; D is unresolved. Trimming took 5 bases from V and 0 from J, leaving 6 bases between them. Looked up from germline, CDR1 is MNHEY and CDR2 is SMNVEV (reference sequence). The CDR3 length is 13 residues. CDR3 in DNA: TGTGCCAGCAGTACGTTTAGCACAGATACGCAGTATTTT. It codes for CASSTFSTDTQYF.

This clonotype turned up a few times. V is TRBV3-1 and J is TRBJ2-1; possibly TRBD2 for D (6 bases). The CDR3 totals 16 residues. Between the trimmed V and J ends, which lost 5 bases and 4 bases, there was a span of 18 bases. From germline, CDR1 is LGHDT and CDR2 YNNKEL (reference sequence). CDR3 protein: CASSINPLATYNEQFF. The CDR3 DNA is TGTGCCAGCAGCATTAACCCCCTAGCGACTTACAATGAGCAGTTCTTC.

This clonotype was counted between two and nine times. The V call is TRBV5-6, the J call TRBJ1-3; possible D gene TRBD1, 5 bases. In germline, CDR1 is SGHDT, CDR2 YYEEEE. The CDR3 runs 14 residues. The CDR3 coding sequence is TGTACCAAAACCCGGGACGTCTCTGGAAACACCATATATTTT. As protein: CTKTRDVSGNTIYF. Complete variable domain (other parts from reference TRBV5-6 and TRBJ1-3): DAGVTQSPTHLIKTRGQQVTLRCSPKSGHDTVSWYQQALGQGPQFIFQYYEEEERQRGNFPDRFSGHQFPNYSSELNVNALLLGDSALYLCTKTRDVSGNTIYFGEGSWLTVV.

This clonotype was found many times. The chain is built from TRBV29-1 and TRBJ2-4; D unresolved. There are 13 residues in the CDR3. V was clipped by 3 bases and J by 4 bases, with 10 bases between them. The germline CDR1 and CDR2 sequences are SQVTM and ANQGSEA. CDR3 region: CSVEGMAKNIQYF. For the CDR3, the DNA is TGCAGCGTTGAGGGAATGGCAAAAAACATTCAGTACTTC.

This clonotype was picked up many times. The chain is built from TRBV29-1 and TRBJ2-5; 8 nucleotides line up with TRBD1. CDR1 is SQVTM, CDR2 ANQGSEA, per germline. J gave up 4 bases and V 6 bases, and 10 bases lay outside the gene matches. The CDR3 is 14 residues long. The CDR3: CSVLGTGEAETQYF. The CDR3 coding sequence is TGCAGCGTCCTAGGGACAGGAGAGGCAGAGACCCAGTACTTC.

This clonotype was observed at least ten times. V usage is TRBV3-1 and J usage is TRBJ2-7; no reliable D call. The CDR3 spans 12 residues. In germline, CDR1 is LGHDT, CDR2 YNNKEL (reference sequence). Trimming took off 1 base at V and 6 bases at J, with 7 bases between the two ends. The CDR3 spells CASSQGLLEQYF. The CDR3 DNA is TGTGCCAGCAGCCAAGGTTTGCTCGAGCAGTACTTC.

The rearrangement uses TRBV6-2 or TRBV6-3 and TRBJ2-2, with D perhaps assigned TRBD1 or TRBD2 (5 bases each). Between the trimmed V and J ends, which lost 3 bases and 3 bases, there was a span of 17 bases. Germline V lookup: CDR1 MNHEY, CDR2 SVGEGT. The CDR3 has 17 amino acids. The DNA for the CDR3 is TGTGCCAGCAGTTATTTTTCAGGGAGTGGATACACCGGGGAGCTGTTTTTT. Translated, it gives CASSYFSGSGYTGELFF.

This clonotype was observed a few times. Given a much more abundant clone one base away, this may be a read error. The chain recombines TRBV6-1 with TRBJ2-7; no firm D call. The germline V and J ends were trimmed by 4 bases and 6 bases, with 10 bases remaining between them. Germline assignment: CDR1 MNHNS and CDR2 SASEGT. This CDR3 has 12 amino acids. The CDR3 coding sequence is TGTGCCAGCAGTGCCGAGGTGCGCGAGCAGTACTTC. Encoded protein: CASSAEVREQYF.